This TCR beta chain was captured by sequencing in a study of lymphopenia after photon versus proton radiotherapy (dated by TCRdb to between 2017 and 2020). Study-wide context: Photon and proton radiation therapy were compared by the study for their immunological effects in patients with gastrointestinal tumors who developed high-grade lymphopenia. The cohort included approximately 22 patients with gastrointestinal tumors who developed lymphopenia after receiving either photon or proton therapy. The study was designed to characterize how the impact on the immune system differs between the two radiation modalities. What the authors observed across the whole study: Once the lymphocyte count had reached its nadir, the repertoires of photon-treated patients showed oligoclonal expansion, particularly of CD8+ Temra cells, and this expansion drove the decline in diversity. Proton-treated patients stayed relatively stable during treatment, while photon-treated patients lost naive T cells and TCR diversity and gained effector/memory populations. The survival association was assessed only in patients who died, and better survival with proton therapy was presented by the authors as a possibility rather than a demonstrated result. Among patients across the cohort who died, overall survival time showed an inverse correlation with a larger post-nadir drop in TCR diversity.

From the germline V gene (reference sequence), CDR1 is SGHNT and CDR2 is YYREEE. V is trimmed back by 4 bases and J by 6 bases, and the junction contains 4 bases that no gene match accounts for. The CDR3 runs 14 residues from the cysteine to the phenylalanine. Just the 42-base CDR3 DNA is kept, in frame starting at base 1. The library was made by the immunoSEQ multiplex PCR assay. T cell repertoires were profiled with deep sequencing of rearranged TCR beta loci together with multiparametric flow cytometry. As stored in TCRdb, this immuneACCESS dataset retains in-frame rearrangements with V and J assigned. A fraction of the clones does not appear; measured against another copy, unresolved V genes explain less than half of the discrepancy, and the remainder lacks a known reason. This sample holds approximately 160,000 clones; approximately 86% were observed only once. The ten top clones hold around 4.6% of the sample.

This clone occurred once. Its antigen has not been determined. Within one base of it there is no much larger clone, and no base qualities were kept. This chain is built from TRBV5-4 and TRBJ2-2, with 9 central nucleotides matching TRBD1. The TCR originated in a man aged 50-60 years with gastric cancer. The specimen comprised peripheral blood, sampled from a patient treated with photon-based radiotherapy. The DNA reads as follows: TGTGCCAGCAGCCTACAGGGGGCTCCCGGGGAGCTGTTTTTT. Its protein is CASSLQGAPGELFF.